The clone carrying this T cell receptor (beta chain) showed up just a few times. Its antigen is currently unknown. The CDR3 spans 13 residues. Trimming took off 7 bases at V and 5 bases at J, with 14 bases between the two ends. The germline V gene has CDR1 WNHNN and CDR2 SYGVQD (reference sequence). These data come from a study of spatial heterogeneity in lung cancer. Study findings and constraints: One measure, the expanded intratumoral alpha and beta TCR count, tracked tumor mutation counts. When ubiquitous and regional expanded TCRs were counted, their numbers tracked ubiquitous and regional nonsynonymous mutations, respectively.

TCRdb reprocessed the 5' RACE reads with MiXCR, giving one entry per CDR3 protein. Of 10,000 to 15,000 distinct CDR3 sequences in the sample, roughly 7.2% are singletons; the top ten hold about 3.5%. The time point is: sample taken at primary tumor resection. Samples came from around 70 TRACERx patients with untreated early-stage lung cancer. The origin of this receptor is a female donor with early-stage non-small cell lung cancer. The rearrangement uses TRBV10-1 and TRBJ1-1; no clear D gene. The source was lung tumor tissue, collected at surgery. CDR3 loop: CASTPTLGTEAFF. The CDR3 coding sequence is TGCGCCAGCACTCCCACCCTCGGGACTGAAGCTTTCTTT.